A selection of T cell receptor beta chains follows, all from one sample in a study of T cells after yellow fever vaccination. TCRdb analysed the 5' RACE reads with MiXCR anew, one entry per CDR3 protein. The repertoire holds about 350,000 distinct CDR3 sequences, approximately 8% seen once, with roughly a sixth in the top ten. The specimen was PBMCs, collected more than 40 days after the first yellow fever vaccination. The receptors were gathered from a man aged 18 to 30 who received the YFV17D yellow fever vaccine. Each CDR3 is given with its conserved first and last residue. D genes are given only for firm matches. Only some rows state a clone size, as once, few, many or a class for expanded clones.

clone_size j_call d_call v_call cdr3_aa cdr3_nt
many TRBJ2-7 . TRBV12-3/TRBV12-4 CASSLSIHEQYF TGTGCCAGCAGTTTATCGATCCACGAGCAGTACTTC
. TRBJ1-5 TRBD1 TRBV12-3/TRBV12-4 CASSFGTGGGQHQHF TGTGCCAGCAGTTTCGGGACAGGGGGCGGTCAGCACCAGCATTTT
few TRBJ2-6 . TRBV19 CASTTHATGGANVLTF TGTGCCAGTACCACCCACGCTACTGGTGGGGCCAACGTCCTGACTTTC
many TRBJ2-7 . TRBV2 CASRDRSSLLIYEQYF TGTGCCAGCAGGGACAGAAGTTCCCTGCTTATCTACGAGCAGTACTTC
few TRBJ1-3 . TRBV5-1 CASSPDGLSGNTIYF TGCGCCAGCAGCCCCGACGGACTCTCTGGAAACACCATATATTTT
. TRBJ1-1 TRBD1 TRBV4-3 CAISHGTDYTEAFF TGCGCCATCAGCCACGGGACAGACTACACTGAAGCTTTCTTT
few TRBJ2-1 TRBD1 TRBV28 CASKGTGVSEQFF TGTGCCAGCAAAGGGACAGGGGTGTCTGAGCAGTTCTTC
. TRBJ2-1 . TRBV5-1 CASSPGRGAYNEQFF TGCGCCAGCAGCCCCGGCCGCGGGGCCTACAATGAGCAGTTCTTC
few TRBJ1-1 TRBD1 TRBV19 CASSTRQGRTEAFF TGTGCCAGTAGTACGCGACAGGGGCGGACTGAAGCTTTCTTT
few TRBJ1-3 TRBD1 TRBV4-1 CASSHEEGAAGNTIYF TGCGCCAGCAGCCATGAAGAGGGGGCGGCTGGAAACACCATATATTTT
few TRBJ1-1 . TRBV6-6 CASIRTVNTEAFF TGTGCCAGCATCCGGACGGTGAACACTGAAGCTTTCTTT
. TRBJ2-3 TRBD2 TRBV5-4 CASSLRRLAGAGTDTQYF TGTGCCAGCAGCTTGAGGCGCCTAGCGGGGGCCGGGACAGATACGCAGTATTTT
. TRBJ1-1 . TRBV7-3 CASSLMQGSTEAFF TGTGCCAGCAGCTTAATGCAGGGGAGCACTGAAGCTTTCTTT
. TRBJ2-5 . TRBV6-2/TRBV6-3 CASSWGTSRKYF TGTGCCAGCTCCTGGGGGACATCAAGAAAGTACTTC
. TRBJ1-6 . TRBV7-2 CASSSGGYNSPLHF TGTGCCAGCAGCTCGGGCGGATATAATTCACCCCTCCACTTT
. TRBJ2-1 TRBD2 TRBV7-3 CASSFSGGANEQFF TGTGCCAGCAGCTTTAGCGGGGGGGCAAATGAGCAGTTCTTC
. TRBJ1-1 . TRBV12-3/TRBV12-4 CASSIRRLMNTEAFF TGTGCCAGCAGTATCAGGCGGCTTATGAACACTGAAGCTTTCTTT
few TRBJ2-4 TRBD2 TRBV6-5 CASSYILAGKNIQYF TGTGCCAGCAGTTACATCCTAGCGGGTAAAAACATTCAGTACTTC
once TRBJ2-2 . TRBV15 CATSRKDLRTGELFF TGTGCCACCAGCAGGAAAGACCTAAGAACCGGGGAGCTGTTTTTT
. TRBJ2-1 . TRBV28 CASSLPQGSSYNEQFF TGTGCCAGCAGTTTGCCCCAGGGGAGCTCCTACAATGAGCAGTTCTTC
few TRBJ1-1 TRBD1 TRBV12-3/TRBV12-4 CASRPRGQGSTEAFF TGTGCCAGCAGACCCCGGGGACAGGGGAGCACTGAAGCTTTCTTT
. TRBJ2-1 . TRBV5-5 CASSLDLAAEQFF TGTGCCAGCAGCTTGGATCTAGCAGCCGAGCAGTTCTTC
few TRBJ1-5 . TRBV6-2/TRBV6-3 CASSYLTYQPQHF TGTGCCAGCAGTTACCTGACCTATCAGCCCCAGCATTTT
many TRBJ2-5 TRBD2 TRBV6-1 CASSEGTSGRQETQYF TGTGCCAGCAGTGAAGGGACTAGCGGGAGACAAGAGACCCAGTACTTC
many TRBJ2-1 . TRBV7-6 CASSLDQGTYNEQFF TGTGCCAGCAGCTTAGACCAGGGGACCTACAATGAGCAGTTCTTC
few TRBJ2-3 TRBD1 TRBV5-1 CASSWTGVTDTQYF TGCGCCAGCAGCTGGACAGGGGTAACAGATACGCAGTATTTT
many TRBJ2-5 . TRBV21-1 CASSQQGQETQYF TGTGCCAGCAGCCAACAGGGCCAAGAGACCCAGTACTTC
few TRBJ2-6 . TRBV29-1 CSVESGNGANVLTF TGCAGCGTTGAATCAGGGAACGGGGCCAACGTCCTGACTTTC
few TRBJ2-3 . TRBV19 CASRISGTDTQYF TGTGCCAGTAGGATCTCCGGGACAGATACGCAGTATTTT
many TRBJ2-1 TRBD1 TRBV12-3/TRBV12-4 CASSLEGTGDNEQFF TGTGCCAGCAGCCTCGAGGGGACAGGGGACAATGAGCAGTTCTTC